A selection of T cell receptor beta chains follows, all from one sample in a study of cytomegalovirus exposure and HLA in healthy donors. Here immunoSEQ multiplex PCR was the method, and the copy in TCRdb shows in-frame clones only, minus some. In the table there are some 200,000 clones, over 75% of which are singletons. The sample was PBMCs. The receptors originated from a man between 18 and 35 years old in good health and CMV-seronegative. CDR3s include the opening cysteine and the closing phenylalanine or tryptophan. The D gene is left open where the match is weak. The size entry is marked missing in some rows and otherwise reads once, few, many or a size class.

V	size	length	D	J	CDR3	DNA
TRBV15	.	16	.	TRBJ2-2	CATSRKRVAGTGELFF	TGTGCCACCAGCAGAAAAAGGGTTGCGGGCACCGGGGAGCTGTTTTTT
TRBV7-2	.	12	.	TRBJ2-3	CASSLITDTQYF	TGTGCCAGCAGCCTAATTACAGATACGCAGTATTTT
TRBV5-1	.	14	.	TRBJ2-5	CASSGGGDQETQYF	TGCGCCAGCAGCGGCGGCGGAGATCAAGAGACCCAGTACTTC
TRBV6-1	few	18	TRBD1	TRBJ2-1	CASSEPLSTGSSYNEQFF	TGTGCCAGCAGTGAGCCTCTATCGACAGGGAGCTCCTACAATGAGCAGTTCTTC
TRBV2	.	15	TRBD2	TRBJ2-7	CASSEVLADSYEQYF	TGTGCCAGCAGTGAGGTACTAGCGGACTCCTACGAGCAGTACTTC
TRBV5-6	.	13	.	TRBJ2-5	CASSSRGVETQYF	TGTGCCAGCAGCTCGCGGGGAGTGGAGACCCAGTACTTC
TRBV7-8	.	15	TRBD1	TRBJ1-1	CASSPQGQGNTEAFF	TGTGCCAGCAGCCCCCAGGGACAGGGGAACACTGAAGCTTTCTTT
TRBV12-5	.	18	TRBD2	TRBJ2-3	CASGLVLSGSESTDTQYF	TGTGCTAGTGGTTTGGTGCTTAGCGGGAGCGAAAGCACAGATACGCAGTATTTT
TRBV11-2	.	12	.	TRBJ1-2	CASSFRSFGYTF	TGTGCCAGCAGCTTCCGGAGTTTTGGCTACACCTTC
TRBV7-9	.	16	TRBD2	TRBJ2-7	CASSKTSGGDSYEQYF	TGTGCCAGCAGCAAGACTAGCGGGGGGGACTCCTACGAGCAGTACTTC
TRBV5-6	.	14	TRBD2	TRBJ2-3	CASSTGLATDTQYF	TGTGCCAGCAGCACGGGACTAGCAACAGATACGCAGTATTTT
TRBV4-1	.	15	TRBD1	TRBJ2-7	CASSQDFGTGNEQYF	TGCGCCAGCAGCCAAGATTTCGGGACAGGTAACGAGCAGTACTTC
TRBV28	.	16	.	TRBJ1-3	CASSPRTGFSGNTIYF	TGTGCCAGCAGTCCCCGTACAGGGTTCTCTGGAAACACCATATATTTT
TRBV6-5	few	12	.	TRBJ1-2	CASSLMLSGYTF	TGTGCCAGCAGTCTGATGCTTAGTGGCTACACCTTC